This TCR beta chain was captured by sequencing in a study of T cell repertoires in cytomegalovirus infection. Study-wide context: Shared public TCR beta signatures pointed to both CMV infection and a matching HLA type.

The trim removed 6 bases at V and 6 bases at J, leaving 7 bases unmatched. Germline assignment: CDR1 MNHEY and CDR2 SVGAGI. The CDR3 runs to 13 residues. Study-wide results and limits: HLA-C-restricted TCR beta clonotypes specific for CMV led the ex vivo response. Carriers of CMV plus the relevant HLA were identified by cumulative public TCR beta family frequency.

TCRdb recomputed calls from the reads with MiXCR, one row per CDR3 protein. The sample holds approximately 700,000 distinct CDR3 sequences, approximately 34% seen once. This clonotype was counted a few times. The antigen remains undetermined. This clonotype was obtained from a human donor in good health (CMV status not recorded). Some clones in this sample may be carry-over from other donors' samples. The V gene is TRBV6-5, the J gene TRBJ2-7; 8 nucleotides match TRBD1. What was sequenced was PBMCs. This chain's CDR3 is CASRTGESGEQYF. In DNA form, the CDR3 reads TGTGCCAGCAGGACAGGGGAGAGTGGCGAGCAGTACTTC.